This T cell receptor (beta chain) came from a study of CD8 T cells in ankylosing spondylitis. Study outcomes and limitations: What appeared characteristic of ankylosing spondylitis blood was a TCR beta motif of several highly homologous variants.

TCRdb ran MiXCR on the 5' RACE reads and lists one entry per CDR3 protein. This sample carries around 490,000 distinct CDR3 sequences, about 5.2% of them seen once, and the ten largest clones take around 3.5%. As concerns this clonotype: The target antigen is unknown. A much larger clone is a single base away; this may be a read error.

CDR1 is MNHNS and CDR2 is SASEGT in the germline V gene. The CDR3 contains 18 residues. V lost 5 bases, J lost 0 bases, and 20 bases lay in between. V usage is TRBV6-1 and J usage is TRBJ2-1; D is unresolved. The material sequenced was blood, either unsorted or a sorted T cell fraction (not recorded which). This clonotype was obtained from a male donor with ankylosing spondylitis. The DNA for the CDR3 is TGTGCCAGCAGTCGTCCCACTCGCGGAAGCAGCTCCTACAATGAGCAGTTCTTC. Amino acid sequence: CASSRPTRGSSSYNEQFF.